This T cell receptor (beta chain) was profiled in a study of T-cell memory formation after mild COVID-19. Study-wide points: Day 15 to 85 contractors were CD4/CD8 balanced; later expanders leaned CD4+. Detection of some responders pre-infection suggested pre-existing cross-reactive memory T cells participated. Contracting CD8+ clones were enriched in EMRA, CD4+ mainly in CM and EM. Second-wave clones reaching peak frequency on day 37 lacked confirmed SARS-CoV-2 specificity.

TCRdb reprocessed the 5' RACE reads with MiXCR, giving one entry per CDR3 protein. The sample consists of about 110,000 distinct CDR3 sequences, approximately 15% of them appearing once. As for this clonotype: The antigen remains undetermined. The CDR3 carries no conserved terminal phenylalanine or tryptophan, so it likely arises from a read error.

The germline gives CDR1 DFQATT, CDR2 SNEGSKA (reference sequence). Trimming removed 1 base from V and 10 bases from J, with 20 bases in between. The CDR3 runs to 15 residues. The sequenced material came from PBMCs or a T cell subset sorted from them (not recorded which). The receptor was isolated from an adult woman who had mild COVID-19 (a few samples of this study predate the infection). Cell type and time point are not known. The chain combines TRBV20-1 with TRBJ2-1; D is perhaps TRBD2 (5 bases). The CDR3 loop is CSARGWAVSGGEQFL. In DNA, the CDR3 is TGCAGTGCTAGAGGTTGGGCGGTGAGCGGCGGCGAGCAGTTCCTC.